This T cell receptor (beta chain) was obtained from a study of shared clonotypes between healthy human individuals. Study-wide background: Per donor, three plates held CD4 naive cells, three held CD4 memory, two held CD8 naive and one held CD8 memory. Study-wide findings and caveats: Naive subsets generally exceeded memory subsets in estimated richness.

Note on this clone: The antigen is unknown.

This table comes from immunoSEQ multiplex PCR, and its TCRdb copy is limited to in-frame clones, with some not included. Here the sample spans some 2.1 million clones, around 95% being singletons. CDR3 length: 15 amino acids. The V gene lost 1 base and the J gene lost 5 bases, with 13 bases spanning the gap. The V gene's germline CDR1 is SGHNT and CDR2 YENEEA. Both subsets, CD45RA+ naive and CD45RA-negative memory, were split from the CD4+ cells. This rearrangement joins TRBV11-3 to TRBJ2-3; a possible D gene is TRBD2 (6 bases). Sequencing was carried out using naive CD4+ T cells sorted from blood. Subset in this sample: CD45RA+ positively selected. This TCR was sampled from a man younger than 30 in good health. The CDR3 here is CASSLGVREEDTQYF. In DNA, the CDR3 is TGTGCCAGCAGCTTAGGGGTGAGGGAGGAAGATACGCAGTATTTT.